The T cell receptor (beta chain) under discussion was sequenced for a study of cytomegalovirus exposure and HLA in healthy donors. It was with 60 Vbeta and 13 Jbeta primers that the PCR ran. The authors' processing: The count from a later analysis was about 80 million unique TCR beta chains, some 11 million of them shared. Repertoires were generated with immunoSEQ multiplex PCR, while TCRdb's copy carries only in-frame clones and drops some. The V and J calls and clone size are taken from that table; D and trimming were inferred from the DNA. The sample consists of some 170,000 clones, roughly 79% of them appearing once. Germline V CDR1 and CDR2: MDHEN, SYDVKM. This CDR3 has 14 residues. Trimming cost V 5 bases and J 8 bases, with 16 bases left between them.

The source material was PBMCs. V usage is TRBV28 and J usage is TRBJ2-1; maybe TRBD1 (5 bases). The clonotype originates from a woman aged 40 to 49 in good health and CMV-seronegative. This CDR3 reads CASSPTQGTDEQFF. The CDR3 DNA sequence: TGTGCCAGCAGTCCAACTCAGGGTACCGATGAGCAGTTCTTC.